This T cell receptor beta chain was found in a study of CD8 T cells in ankylosing spondylitis. With regard to this clonotype: Its antigen is undetermined.

V lost 4 bases, J lost 2 bases, and 15 bases lay in between. The CDR3 extends over 15 amino acids. CDR1 is SGHKS, CDR2 YYEKEE, per germline (reference sequence). Construction of TCR beta libraries was performed using quantitative 5'-RACE with molecular barcodes. TCRdb re-derived calls from the 5' RACE reads in MiXCR, one entry per CDR3 protein. The data hold 700,000 or so distinct CDR3 sequences, with roughly 19% observed a single time. Study conclusions and caveats: A TCR beta motif of 7 to 9 highly homologous variants seemed to mark ankylosing spondylitis blood. In ankylosing spondylitis patients, matched synovial fluid reportedly showed significant enrichment of disease-linked clones.

The rearrangement uses TRBV5-5 and TRBJ2-5, with D unclear. Sequencing used blood, either unsorted or a sorted T cell fraction (not recorded which). This sequence was found in a male donor with ankylosing spondylitis. CDR3 DNA sequence: TGTGCCAGCAGCGCTTCACTCGCCTCGCAAGAGACCCAGTACTTC. As protein: CASSASLASQETQYF.